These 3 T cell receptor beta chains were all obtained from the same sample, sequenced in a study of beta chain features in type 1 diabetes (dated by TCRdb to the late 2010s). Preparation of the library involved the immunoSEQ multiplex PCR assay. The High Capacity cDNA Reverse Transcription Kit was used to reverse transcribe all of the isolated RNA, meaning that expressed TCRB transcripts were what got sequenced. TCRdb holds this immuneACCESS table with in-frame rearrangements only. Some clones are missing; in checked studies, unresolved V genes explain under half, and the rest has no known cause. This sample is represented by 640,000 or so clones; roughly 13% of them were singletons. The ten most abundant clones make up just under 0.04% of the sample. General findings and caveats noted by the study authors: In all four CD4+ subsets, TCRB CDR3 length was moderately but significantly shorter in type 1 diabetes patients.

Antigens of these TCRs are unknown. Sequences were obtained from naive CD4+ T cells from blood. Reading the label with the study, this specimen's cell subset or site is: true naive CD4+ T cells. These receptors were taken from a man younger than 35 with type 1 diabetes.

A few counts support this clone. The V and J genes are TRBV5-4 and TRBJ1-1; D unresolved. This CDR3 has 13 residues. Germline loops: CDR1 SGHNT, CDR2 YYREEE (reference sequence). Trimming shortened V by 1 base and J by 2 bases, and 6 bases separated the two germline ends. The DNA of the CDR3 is TGTGCCAGCAGCTTGCTCGGTAACACTGAAGCTTTCTTT. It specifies CASSLLGNTEAFF.

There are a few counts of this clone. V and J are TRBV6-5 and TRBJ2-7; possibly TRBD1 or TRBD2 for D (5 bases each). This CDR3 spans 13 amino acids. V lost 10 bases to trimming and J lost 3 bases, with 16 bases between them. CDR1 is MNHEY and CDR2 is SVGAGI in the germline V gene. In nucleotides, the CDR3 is TGTGCCACCCTACGGGGCACAGACTACGAGCAGTACTTC. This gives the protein CATLRGTDYEQYF.

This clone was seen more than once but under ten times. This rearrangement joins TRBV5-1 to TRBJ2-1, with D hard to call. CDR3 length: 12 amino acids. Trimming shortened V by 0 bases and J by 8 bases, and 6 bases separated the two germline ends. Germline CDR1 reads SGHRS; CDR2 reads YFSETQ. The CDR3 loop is CASSLDVDEQFF. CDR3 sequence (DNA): TGCGCCAGCAGCTTGGACGTGGATGAGCAGTTCTTC.